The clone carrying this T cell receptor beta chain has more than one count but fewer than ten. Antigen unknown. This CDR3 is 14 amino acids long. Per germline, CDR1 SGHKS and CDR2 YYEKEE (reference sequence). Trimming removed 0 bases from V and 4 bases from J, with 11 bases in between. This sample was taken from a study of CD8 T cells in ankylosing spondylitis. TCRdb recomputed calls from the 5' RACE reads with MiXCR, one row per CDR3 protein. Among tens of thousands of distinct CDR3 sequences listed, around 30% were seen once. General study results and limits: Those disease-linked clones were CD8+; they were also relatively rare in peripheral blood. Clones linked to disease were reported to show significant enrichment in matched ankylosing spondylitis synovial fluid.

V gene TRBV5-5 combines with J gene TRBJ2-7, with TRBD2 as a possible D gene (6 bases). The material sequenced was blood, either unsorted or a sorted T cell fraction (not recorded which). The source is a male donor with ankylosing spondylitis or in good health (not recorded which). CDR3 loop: CASSLGLVLYEQYF. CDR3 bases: TGTGCCAGCAGCTTGGGACTAGTCCTTTACGAGCAGTACTTC. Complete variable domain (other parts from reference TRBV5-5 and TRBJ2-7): DAGVTQSPTHLIKTRGQQVTLRCSPISGHKSVSWYQQVLGQGPQFIFQYYEKEERGRGNFPDRFSARQFPNYSSELNVNALLLGDSALYLCASSLGLVLYEQYFGPGTRLTVT.